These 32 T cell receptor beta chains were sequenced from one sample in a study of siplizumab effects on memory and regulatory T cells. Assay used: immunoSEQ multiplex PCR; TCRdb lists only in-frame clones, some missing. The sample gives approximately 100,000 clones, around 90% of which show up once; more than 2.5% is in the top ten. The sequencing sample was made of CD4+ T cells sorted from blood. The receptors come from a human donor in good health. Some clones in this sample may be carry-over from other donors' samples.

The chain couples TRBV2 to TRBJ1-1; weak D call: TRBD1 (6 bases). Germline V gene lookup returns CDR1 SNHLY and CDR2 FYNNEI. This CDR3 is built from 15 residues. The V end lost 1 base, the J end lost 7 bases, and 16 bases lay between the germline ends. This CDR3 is CASSEGRQVVGEAFF. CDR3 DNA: TGTGCCAGCAGTGAAGGAAGACAGGTAGTGGGTGAAGCTTTCTTT.

The CDR3 is CASTGTYNEQFF. CDR3 in DNA: TGTGCCAGTACGGGGACCTACAATGAGCAGTTCTTC. The J gene is TRBJ2-1, the V gene TRBV19; tentatively, D is TRBD2 (5 bases). Trimming left V 7 bases short and J 2 bases short, with 6 bases between. The CDR3 has 12 amino acids. The germline V gene encodes CDR1 LNHDA and CDR2 SQIVND (reference sequence).

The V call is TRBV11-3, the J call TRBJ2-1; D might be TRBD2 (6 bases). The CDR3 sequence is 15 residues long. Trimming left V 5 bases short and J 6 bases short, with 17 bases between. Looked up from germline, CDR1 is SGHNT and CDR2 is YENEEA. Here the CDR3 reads CASSEGTGVSNEQFF. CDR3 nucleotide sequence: TGTGCCAGCAGCGAGGGGACGGGAGTGAGCAATGAGCAGTTCTTC.

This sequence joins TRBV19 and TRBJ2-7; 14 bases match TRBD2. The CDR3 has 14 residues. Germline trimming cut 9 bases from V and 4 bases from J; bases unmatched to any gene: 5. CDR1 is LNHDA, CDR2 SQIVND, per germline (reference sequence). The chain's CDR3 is CASKGLAGGYEQYF. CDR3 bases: TGTGCCAGCAAAGGACTAGCGGGAGGTTACGAGCAGTACTTC.

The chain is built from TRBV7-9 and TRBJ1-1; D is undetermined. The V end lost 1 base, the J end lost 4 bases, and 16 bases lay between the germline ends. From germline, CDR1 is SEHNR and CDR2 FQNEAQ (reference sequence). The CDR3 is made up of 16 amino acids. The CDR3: CASSLDPGVGSTEAFF. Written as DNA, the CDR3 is TGTGCCAGCAGCTTAGATCCGGGAGTTGGGTCCACTGAAGCTTTCTTT.

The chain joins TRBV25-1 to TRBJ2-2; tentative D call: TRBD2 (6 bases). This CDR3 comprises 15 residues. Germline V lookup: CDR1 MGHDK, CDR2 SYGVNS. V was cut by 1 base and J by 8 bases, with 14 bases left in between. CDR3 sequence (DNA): TGTGCCAGCAGTGAATCATGGGGGGTAGCTGGGGAGCTGTTTTTT. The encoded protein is CASSESWGVAGELFF.

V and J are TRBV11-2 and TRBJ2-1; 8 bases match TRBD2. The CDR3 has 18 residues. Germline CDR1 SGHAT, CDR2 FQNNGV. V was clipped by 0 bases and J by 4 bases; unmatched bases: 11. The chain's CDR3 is CASSLDRGRPLLYNEQFF. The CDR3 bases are TGTGCCAGCAGCTTAGATCGCGGGAGGCCCCTACTATACAATGAGCAGTTCTTC.

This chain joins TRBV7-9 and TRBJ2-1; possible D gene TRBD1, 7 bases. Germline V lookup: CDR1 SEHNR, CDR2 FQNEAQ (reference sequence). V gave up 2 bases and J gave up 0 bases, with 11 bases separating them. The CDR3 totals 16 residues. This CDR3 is CASSLTGDSSYNEQFF. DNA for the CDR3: TGTGCCAGCAGCTTAACAGGGGACTCCTCCTACAATGAGCAGTTCTTC.

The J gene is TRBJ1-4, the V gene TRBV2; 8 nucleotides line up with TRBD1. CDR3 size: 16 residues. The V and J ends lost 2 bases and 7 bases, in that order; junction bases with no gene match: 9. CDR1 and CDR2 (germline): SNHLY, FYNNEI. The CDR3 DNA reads TGTGCCAGCAGTGAAATCCGGACAGGGACGATTGAAAAACTGTTTTTT. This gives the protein CASSEIRTGTIEKLFF.

The CDR3 bases are TGTGCCAGCTCACCACCGATGAGGGCTTCTTCCTACGAGCAGTACTTC. Translation: CASSPPMRASSYEQYF. The chain couples TRBV18 to TRBJ2-7, with D possibly TRBD2 on 5 matching bases. The CDR3 extends over 16 amino acids. CDR1 and CDR2 from the germline V gene are KGHSH and LQKENI. V lost 0 bases and J 1 base, leaving 13 bases between the germline ends.

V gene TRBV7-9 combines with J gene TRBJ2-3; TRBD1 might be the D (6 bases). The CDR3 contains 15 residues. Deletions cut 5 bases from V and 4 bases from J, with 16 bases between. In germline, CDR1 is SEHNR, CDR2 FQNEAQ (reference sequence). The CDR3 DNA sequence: TGTGCCAGCAGCCGACCTCAGGGGTCGGCAGATACGCAGTATTTT. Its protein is CASSRPQGSADTQYF.

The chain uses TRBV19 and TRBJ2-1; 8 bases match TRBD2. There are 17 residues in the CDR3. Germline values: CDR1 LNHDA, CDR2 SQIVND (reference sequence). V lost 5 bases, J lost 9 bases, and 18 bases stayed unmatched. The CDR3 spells CASSGRAGGAKEGEQFF. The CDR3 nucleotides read TGTGCCAGTAGTGGCCGTGCGGGGGGCGCCAAAGAGGGTGAGCAGTTCTTC.

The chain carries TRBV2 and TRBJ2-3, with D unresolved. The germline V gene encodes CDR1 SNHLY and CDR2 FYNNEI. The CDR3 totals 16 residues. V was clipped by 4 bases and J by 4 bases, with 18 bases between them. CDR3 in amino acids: CASSVQDLGLADTQYF. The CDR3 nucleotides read TGTGCCAGCAGTGTCCAGGATCTCGGGCTGGCAGATACGCAGTATTTT.

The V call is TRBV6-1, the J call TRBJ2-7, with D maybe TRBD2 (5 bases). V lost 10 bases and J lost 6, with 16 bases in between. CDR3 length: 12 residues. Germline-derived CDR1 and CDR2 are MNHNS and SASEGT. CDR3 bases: TGTGCCATCCAAAGGAGAGGGCTCGAGCAGTACTTC. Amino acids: CAIQRRGLEQYF.

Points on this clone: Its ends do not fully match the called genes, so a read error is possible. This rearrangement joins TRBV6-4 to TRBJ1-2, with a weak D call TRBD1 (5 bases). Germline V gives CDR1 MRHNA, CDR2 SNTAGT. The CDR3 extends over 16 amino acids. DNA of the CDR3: TGTGCCAGCAGTGAAGGGAAAGGGGTACTAATCCATGGCCACACCTTC. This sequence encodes CASSEGKGVLIHGHTF.

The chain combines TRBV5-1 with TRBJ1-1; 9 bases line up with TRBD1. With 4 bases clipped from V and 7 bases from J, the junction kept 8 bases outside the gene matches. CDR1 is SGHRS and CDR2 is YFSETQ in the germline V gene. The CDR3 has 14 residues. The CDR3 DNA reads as TGCGCCAGCAGCCCGGGGGACAGGGCCAATGAAGCTTTCTTT. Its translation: CASSPGDRANEAFF.

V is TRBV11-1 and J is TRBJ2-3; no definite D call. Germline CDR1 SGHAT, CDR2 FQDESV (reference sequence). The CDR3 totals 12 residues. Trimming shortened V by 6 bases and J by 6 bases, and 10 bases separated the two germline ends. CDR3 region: CASRSVMDTQYF. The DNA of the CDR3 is TGTGCCAGCAGGTCTGTTATGGATACGCAGTATTTT.

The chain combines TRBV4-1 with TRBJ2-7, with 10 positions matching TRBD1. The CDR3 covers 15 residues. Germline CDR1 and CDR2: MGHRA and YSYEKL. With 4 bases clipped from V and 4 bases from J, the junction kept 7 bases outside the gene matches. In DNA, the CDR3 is TGCGCCAGCAGCCGCTTGACAGGGGGCGAATACGAGCAGTACTTC. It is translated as CASSRLTGGEYEQYF.

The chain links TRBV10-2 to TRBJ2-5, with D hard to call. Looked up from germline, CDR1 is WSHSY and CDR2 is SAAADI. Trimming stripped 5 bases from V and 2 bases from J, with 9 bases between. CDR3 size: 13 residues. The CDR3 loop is CASSHGPQETQYF. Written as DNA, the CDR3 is TGCGCCAGCAGTCACGGACCGCAAGAGACCCAGTACTTC.

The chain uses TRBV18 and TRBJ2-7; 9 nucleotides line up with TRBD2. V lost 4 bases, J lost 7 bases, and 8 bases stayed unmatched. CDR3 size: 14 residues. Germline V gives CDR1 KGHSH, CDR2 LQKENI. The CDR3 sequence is CASSQGLAGIEQYF. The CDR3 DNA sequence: TGTGCCAGCTCACAGGGGCTAGCGGGAATTGAGCAGTACTTC.

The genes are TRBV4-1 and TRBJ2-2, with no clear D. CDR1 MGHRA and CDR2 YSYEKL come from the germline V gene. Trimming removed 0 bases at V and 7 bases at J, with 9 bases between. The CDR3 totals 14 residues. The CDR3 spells CASSQDGSFGELFF. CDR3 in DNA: TGCGCCAGCAGCCAAGATGGCAGCTTCGGGGAGCTGTTTTTT.

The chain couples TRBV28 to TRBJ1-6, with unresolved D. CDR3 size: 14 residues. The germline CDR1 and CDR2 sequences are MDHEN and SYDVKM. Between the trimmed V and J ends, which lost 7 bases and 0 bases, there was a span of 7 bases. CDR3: CASKRSSYNSPLHF. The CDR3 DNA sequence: TGTGCCAGCAAACGGAGCTCCTATAATTCACCCCTCCACTTT. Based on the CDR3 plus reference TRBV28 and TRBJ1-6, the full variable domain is DVKVTQSSRYLVKRTGEKVFLECVQDMDHENMFWYRQDPGLGLRLIYFSYDVKMKEKGDIPEGYSVSREKKERFSLILESASTNQTSMYLCASKRSSYNSPLHFGNGTRLTVT.

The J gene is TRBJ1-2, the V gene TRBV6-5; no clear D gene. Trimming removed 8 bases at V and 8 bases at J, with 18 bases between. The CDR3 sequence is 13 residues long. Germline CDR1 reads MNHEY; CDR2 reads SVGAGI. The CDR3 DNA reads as TGTGCCAGCGGTCGCCTGTTCCTCTACGGCTACACCTTC. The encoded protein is CASGRLFLYGYTF.

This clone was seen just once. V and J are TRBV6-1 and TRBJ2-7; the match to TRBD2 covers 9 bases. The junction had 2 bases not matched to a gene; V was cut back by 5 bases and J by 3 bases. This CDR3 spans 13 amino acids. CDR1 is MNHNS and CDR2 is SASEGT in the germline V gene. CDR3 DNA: TGTGCCAGCAGTCTAGCGGGACTCTACGAGCAGTACTTC. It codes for CASSLAGLYEQYF.

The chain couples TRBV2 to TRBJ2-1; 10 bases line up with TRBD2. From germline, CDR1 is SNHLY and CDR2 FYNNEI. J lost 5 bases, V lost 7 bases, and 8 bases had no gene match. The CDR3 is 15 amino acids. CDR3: CASTLFGLADNEQFF. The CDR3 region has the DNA TGTGCCAGCACCTTATTCGGACTAGCGGACAATGAGCAGTTCTTC.

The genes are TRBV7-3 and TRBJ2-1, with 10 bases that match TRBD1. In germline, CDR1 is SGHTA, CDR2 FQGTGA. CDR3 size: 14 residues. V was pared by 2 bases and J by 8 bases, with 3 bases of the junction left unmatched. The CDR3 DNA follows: TGTGCCAGCAGCTTAGGACAGGGGGAAGATGAGCAGTTCTTC. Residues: CASSLGQGEDEQFF.

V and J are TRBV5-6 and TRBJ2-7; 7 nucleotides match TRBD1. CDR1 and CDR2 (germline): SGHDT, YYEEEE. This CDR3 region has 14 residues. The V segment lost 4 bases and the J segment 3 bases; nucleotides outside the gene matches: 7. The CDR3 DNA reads TGTGCCAGCAGCCCACGACAGGGTATCTACGAGCAGTACTTC. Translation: CASSPRQGIYEQYF.

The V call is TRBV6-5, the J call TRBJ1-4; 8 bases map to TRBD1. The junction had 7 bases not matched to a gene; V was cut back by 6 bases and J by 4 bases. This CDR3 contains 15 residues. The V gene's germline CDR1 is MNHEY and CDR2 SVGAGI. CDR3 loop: CASSDGGQGNEKLFF. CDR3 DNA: TGTGCCAGCAGCGATGGAGGACAGGGTAATGAAAAACTGTTTTTT.

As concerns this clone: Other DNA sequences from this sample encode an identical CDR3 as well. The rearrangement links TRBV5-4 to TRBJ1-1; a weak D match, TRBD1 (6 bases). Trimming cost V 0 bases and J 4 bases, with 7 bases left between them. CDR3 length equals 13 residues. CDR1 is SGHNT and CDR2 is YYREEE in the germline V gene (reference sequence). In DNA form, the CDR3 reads TGTGCCAGCAGCTTGGCAGGGGCCACTGAAGCTTTCTTT. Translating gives CASSLAGATEAFF.

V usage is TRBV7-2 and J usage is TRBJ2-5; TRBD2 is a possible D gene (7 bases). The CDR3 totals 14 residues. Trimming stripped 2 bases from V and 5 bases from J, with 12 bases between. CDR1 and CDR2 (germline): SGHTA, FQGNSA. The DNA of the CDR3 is TGTGCCAGCAGCTTACCGCGGGGGCGGGAGACCCAGTACTTC. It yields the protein CASSLPRGRETQYF.

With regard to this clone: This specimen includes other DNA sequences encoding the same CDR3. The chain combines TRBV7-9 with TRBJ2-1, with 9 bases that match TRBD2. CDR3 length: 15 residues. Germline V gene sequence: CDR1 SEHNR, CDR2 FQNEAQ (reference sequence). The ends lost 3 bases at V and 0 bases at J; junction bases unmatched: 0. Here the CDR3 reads CASSFSGSSYNEQFF. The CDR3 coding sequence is TGTGCCAGCAGCTTTAGCGGGAGCTCCTACAATGAGCAGTTCTTC.

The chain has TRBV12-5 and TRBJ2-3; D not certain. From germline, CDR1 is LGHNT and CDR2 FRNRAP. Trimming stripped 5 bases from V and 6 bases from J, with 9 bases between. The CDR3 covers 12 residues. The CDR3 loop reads CASGPSEDTQYF. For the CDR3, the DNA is TGTGCTAGTGGTCCCAGTGAGGATACGCAGTATTTT.